The clone carrying this TCR beta chain showed up many times. Antigen specificity is unknown. The authors produced TCR alpha and TCR beta cDNA libraries with sample barcodes and UMIs by 5'RACE using constant-segment primers. TCRdb re-analysed the 5' RACE reads in MiXCR, keeping a single row per CDR3 protein. The sample comprises about 88,000 distinct CDR3 sequences, approximately 23% of which are singletons, and around 40% rests with the top ten. The CDR3 extends over 17 amino acids. CDR1 is MNHNY and CDR2 is SVGAGI in the germline V gene (reference sequence). With V trimmed by 1 base and J by 1 base, 6 bases remained unmatched. The data originate from a study of T-cell memory formation after mild COVID-19. At the level of the study: TCR clusters showed largely donor specificity.

Study-level findings and limits: The authors did not confirm SARS-CoV-2 specificity of second-wave clones peaking day 37.

The sequencing sample was made of PBMCs or a T cell subset sorted from them (not recorded which). The clonotype was recovered from a man younger than 30 who had mild COVID-19 (a few samples of this study predate the infection). Cell type and time point are not known. The V and J genes are TRBV6-6 and TRBJ2-1; 8 nucleotides agree with TRBD2. In nucleotides, the CDR3 is TGTGCCAGCAGTTACTATTTCGGGGGGGTGTCCTACAATGAGCAGTTCTTC. Translated: CASSYYFGGVSYNEQFF.